This T cell receptor (beta chain) was found in a study of human T cells and chemical hapten exposure. This clonotype was seen at least ten times. The library tagged each cDNA molecule with unique molecular identifiers. One entry per CDR3 protein results from TCRdb running MiXCR on the RACE reads. The data contain about 380,000 distinct CDR3 sequences, 6% to 7% of them seen just once; the ten biggest clones take up 5% to 6%. The CDR3 is made up of 13 amino acids. The germline V and J ends were trimmed by 5 bases and 5 bases, with 12 bases remaining between them. Specified time point: patch test 2, 6 weeks after DPC sensitization. This sample's treatment: therapeutic diphenylcyclopropenone sensitization with weekly scalp DPC.

The source material was whole blood, sampled in connection with sensitization to the hapten diphenylcyclopropenone (DPC). V is TRBV12-3 or TRBV12-4 and J is TRBJ1-1, with a possible D match to TRBD1 (5 bases). This sequence originates from a woman under 30 with alopecia areata. Some clones in this sample may be carry-over from other donors' samples. CDR3 in DNA: TGTGCCAGCAGTCGGGACCGAGGGACTGAAGCTTTCTTT. This sequence encodes CASSRDRGTEAFF.